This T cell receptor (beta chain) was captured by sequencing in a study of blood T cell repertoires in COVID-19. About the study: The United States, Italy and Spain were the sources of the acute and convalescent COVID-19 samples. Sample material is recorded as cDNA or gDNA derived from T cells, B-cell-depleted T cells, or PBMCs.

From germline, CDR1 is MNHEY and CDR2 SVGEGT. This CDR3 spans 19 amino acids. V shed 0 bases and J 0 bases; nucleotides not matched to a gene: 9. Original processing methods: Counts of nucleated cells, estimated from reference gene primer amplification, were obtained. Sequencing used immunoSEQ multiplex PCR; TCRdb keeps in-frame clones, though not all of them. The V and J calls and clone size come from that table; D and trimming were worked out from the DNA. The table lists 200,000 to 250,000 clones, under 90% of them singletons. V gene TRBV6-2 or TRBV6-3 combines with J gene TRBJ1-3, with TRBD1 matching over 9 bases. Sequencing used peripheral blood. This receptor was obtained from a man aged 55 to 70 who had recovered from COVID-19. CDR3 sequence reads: CASSYSGTGTPGSGNTIYF. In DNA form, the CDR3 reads TGTGCCAGCAGTTACTCGGGGACAGGGACGCCGGGCTCTGGAAACACCATATATTTT.